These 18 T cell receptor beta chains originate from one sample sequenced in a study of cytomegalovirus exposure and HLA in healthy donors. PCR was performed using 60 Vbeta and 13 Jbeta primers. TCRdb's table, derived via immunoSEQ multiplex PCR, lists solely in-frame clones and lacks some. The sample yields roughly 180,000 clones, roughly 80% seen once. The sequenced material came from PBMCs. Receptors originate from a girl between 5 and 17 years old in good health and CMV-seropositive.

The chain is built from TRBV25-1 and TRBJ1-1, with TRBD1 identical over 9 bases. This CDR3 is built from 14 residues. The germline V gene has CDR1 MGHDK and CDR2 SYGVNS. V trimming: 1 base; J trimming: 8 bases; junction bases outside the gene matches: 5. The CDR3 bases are TGTGCCAGCAGTGAATCTTACAGGGGGCCCGAAGCTTTCTTT. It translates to CASSESYRGPEAFF.

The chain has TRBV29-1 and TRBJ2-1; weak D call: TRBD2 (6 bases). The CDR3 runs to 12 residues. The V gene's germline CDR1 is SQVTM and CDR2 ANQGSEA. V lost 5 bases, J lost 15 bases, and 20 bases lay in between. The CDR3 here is CSVKRVASTWFF. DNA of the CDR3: TGCAGCGTTAAGCGGGTAGCGTCGACCTGGTTCTTC.

CDR3 nucleotides: TGCGCCAGCAGCCCAGATCGAGGCGAGCAGTACTTC. As protein: CASSPDRGEQYF. The gene calls are TRBV4-1 and TRBJ2-7; D call uncertain. This CDR3 contains 12 residues. CDR1 and CDR2 from the germline V gene are MGHRA and YSYEKL. V dropped 4 bases and J dropped 6 bases, with 10 bases sitting between them.

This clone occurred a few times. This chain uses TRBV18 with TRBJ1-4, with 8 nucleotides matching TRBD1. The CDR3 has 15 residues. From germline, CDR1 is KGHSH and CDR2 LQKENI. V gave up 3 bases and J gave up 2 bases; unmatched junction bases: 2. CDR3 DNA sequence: TGTGCCAGCTCACCTTGGACAGGGACTAATGAAAAACTGTTTTTT. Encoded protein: CASSPWTGTNEKLFF.

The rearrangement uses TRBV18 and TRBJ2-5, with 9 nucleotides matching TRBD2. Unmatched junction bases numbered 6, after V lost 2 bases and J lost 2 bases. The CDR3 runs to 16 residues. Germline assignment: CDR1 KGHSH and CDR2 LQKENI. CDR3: CASSPLLAGGQETQYF. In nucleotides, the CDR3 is TGTGCCAGCTCACCATTACTAGCGGGTGGACAAGAGACCCAGTACTTC.

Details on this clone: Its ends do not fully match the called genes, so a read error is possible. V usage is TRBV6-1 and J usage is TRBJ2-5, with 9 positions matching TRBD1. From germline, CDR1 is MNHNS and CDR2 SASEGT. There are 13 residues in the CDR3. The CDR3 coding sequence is TGTGCCAGCAGTCAAACACCGGGACAGGGCTCTAACTTC. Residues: CASSQTPGQGSNF.

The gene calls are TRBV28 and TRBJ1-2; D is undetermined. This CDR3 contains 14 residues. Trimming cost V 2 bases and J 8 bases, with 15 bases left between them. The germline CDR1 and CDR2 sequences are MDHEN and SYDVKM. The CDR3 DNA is TGTGCCAGCAGTTTAGGTAGTCGGAGAGGGGGCTACACCTTC. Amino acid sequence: CASSLGSRRGGYTF.

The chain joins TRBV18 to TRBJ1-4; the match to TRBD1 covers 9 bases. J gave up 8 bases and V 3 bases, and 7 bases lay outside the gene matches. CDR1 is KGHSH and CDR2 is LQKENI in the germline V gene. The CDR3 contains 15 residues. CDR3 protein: CASSPSDRGHEKLFF. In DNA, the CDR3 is TGTGCCAGCTCACCGTCGGACAGGGGTCACGAAAAACTGTTTTTT.

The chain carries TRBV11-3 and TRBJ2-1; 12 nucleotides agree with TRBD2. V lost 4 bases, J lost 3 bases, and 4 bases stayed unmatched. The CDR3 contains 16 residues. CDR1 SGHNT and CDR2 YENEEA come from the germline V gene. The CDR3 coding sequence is TGTGCCAGCAGCTCTAGCGGGAGGGATATCTACAATGAGCAGTTCTTC. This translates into CASSSSGRDIYNEQFF.

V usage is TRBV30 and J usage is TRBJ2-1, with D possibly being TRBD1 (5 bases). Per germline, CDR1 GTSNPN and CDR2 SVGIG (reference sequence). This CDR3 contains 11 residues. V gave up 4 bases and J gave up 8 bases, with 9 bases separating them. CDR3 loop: CAWTGSDEQFF. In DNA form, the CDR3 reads TGTGCCTGGACAGGGTCGGATGAGCAGTTCTTC.

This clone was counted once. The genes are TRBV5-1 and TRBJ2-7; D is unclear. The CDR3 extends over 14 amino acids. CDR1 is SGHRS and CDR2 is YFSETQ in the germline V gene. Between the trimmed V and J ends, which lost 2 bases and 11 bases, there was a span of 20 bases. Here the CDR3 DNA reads TGCGCCAGCAGCTTAATGGAAGGCGCAACCCGGGAGTACTTC. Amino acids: CASSLMEGATREYF.

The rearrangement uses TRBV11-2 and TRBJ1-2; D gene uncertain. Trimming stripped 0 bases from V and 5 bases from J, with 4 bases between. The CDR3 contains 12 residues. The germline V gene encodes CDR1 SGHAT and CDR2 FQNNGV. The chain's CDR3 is CASSLERYGYTF. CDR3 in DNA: TGTGCCAGCAGCTTAGAACGGTATGGCTACACCTTC.

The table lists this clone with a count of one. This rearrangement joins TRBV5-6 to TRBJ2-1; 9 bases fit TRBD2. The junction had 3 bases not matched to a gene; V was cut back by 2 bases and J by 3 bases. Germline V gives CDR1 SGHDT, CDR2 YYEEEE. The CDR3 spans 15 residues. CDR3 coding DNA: TGTGCCAGCAGCTTAGCGGGAGGCATCTACAATGAGCAGTTCTTC. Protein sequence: CASSLAGGIYNEQFF.

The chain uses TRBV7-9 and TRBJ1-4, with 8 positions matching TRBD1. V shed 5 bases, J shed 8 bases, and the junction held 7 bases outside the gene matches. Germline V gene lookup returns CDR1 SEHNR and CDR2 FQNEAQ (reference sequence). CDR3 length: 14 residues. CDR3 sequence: CASSLRTGREKLFF. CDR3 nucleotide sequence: TGTGCCAGCAGCCTACGGACAGGGAGAGAAAAACTGTTTTTT.

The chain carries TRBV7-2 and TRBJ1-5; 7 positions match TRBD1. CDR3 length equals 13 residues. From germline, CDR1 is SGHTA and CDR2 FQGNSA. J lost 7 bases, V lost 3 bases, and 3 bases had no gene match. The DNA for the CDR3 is TGTGCCAGCAGCTTGACAGGGTCCCAGCCCCAGCATTTT. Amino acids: CASSLTGSQPQHF.

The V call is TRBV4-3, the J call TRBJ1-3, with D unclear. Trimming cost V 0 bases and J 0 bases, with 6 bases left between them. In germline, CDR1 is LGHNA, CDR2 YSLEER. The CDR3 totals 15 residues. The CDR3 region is CASSQDPVSGNTIYF. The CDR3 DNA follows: TGCGCCAGCAGCCAAGATCCAGTCTCTGGAAACACCATATATTTT.

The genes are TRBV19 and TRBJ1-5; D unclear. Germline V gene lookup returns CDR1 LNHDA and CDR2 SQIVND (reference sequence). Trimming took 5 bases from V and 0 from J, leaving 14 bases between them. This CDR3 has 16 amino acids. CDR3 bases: TGTGCCAGTAGTCCTCAAGACAAGATTAGCAATCAGCCCCAGCATTTT. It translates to CASSPQDKISNQPQHF. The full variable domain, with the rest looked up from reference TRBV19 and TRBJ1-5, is DGGITQSPKYLFRKEGQNVTLSCEQNLNHDAMYWYRQDPGQGLRLIYYSQIVNDFQKGDIAEGYSVSREKKESFPLTVTSAQKNPTAFYLCASSPQDKISNQPQHFGDGTRLSIL.

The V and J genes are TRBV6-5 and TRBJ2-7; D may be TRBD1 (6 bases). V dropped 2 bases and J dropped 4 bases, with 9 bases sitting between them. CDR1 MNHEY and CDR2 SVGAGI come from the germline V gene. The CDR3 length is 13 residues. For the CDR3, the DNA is TGTGCCAGCAGTTACGCCGGACAGTACGAGCAGTACTTC. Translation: CASSYAGQYEQYF.